This TCR beta chain was captured by sequencing in a study of blood T cell repertoires in COVID-19. Assay: immunoSEQ multiplex PCR; the TCRdb copy retains only in-frame clones and omits some. In the table there are 150,000 or so clones, about four fifths of which are singletons. With 8 bases clipped from V and 1 base from J, the junction kept 11 bases outside the gene matches. The CDR3 contains 17 residues. Germline V gene sequence: CDR1 LNHDA, CDR2 SQIVND (reference sequence). Sequenced input: peripheral blood. This sequence originates from an elderly woman with acute or convalescent COVID-19. The chain uses TRBV19 and TRBJ1-3, with 10 nucleotides matching TRBD1. The CDR3 spells CASRGDRGRSSGNTIYF. Here the CDR3 DNA reads TGTGCCAGTCGCGGGGACAGGGGACGTAGTTCTGGAAACACCATATATTTT.